The 17 T cell receptor beta chains given below trace back to one sample, sequenced in a study of vaccination and CD4 T cells after COVID-19. These receptors have no known antigen. Specified treatment: approximately nine-day PBMC culture with coronavirus spike peptide pools or control peptides (ViraFEST assay). Sequence data for DNA of cultured CD4+ T cells were generated by the Oncomine TCR Beta short-read assay. From the PCR reads, TCRdb called clonotypes with MiXCR, one entry per CDR3 protein. The repertoire consists of tens of thousands of distinct CDR3 sequences, with 58% occurring once and the leading ten covering around 2.7%. Sequencing was done on a sample of CD4+ T cells from blood, cultured in vitro. Receptors were obtained from a human donor who had recovered from COVID-19.

This rearrangement joins TRBV5-1 to TRBJ1-1; D is ambiguous. CDR3 size: 15 residues. CDR1 is SGHRS and CDR2 is YFSETQ in the germline V gene. V was trimmed by 0 bases and J by 0 bases, leaving 9 bases between them. This CDR3 is CASSLDGRMNTEAFF. CDR3 nucleotide sequence: TGCGCCAGCAGCTTGGATGGGCGGATGAACACTGAAGCTTTCTTT.

This clonotype was counted once. The chain carries TRBV11-2 and TRBJ2-2; perhaps TRBD1 as D (5 bases). The CDR3 is 15 residues long. The ends were cut back, 1 base at V and 5 bases at J, with 11 bases in the middle. CDR1 SGHAT and CDR2 FQNNGV come from the germline V gene. CDR3 amino acids: CASSLVGALTGELFF. The CDR3 DNA reads TGTGCCAGCAGCTTAGTAGGGGCCCTTACCGGGGAGCTGTTTTTT.

This clonotype was observed a handful of times. The J gene is TRBJ2-3, the V gene TRBV21-1; TRBD1 is taken as the D call from the table, unchecked against the DNA. TRBV21-1 corresponds to a pseudogene. The CDR3 has 16 amino acids. The CDR3, as DNA: TGTGCCAGCTCTCCGGGACAGGGGGGCAACACAGATACGCAGTATTTT. Protein: CASSPGQGGNTDTQYF.

CDR3 amino acids: CASSGQAGATDTQYF. CDR3 in DNA: TGTGCCAGCAGTGGTCAAGCGGGGGCCACAGATACGCAGTATTTT. The chain combines TRBV2 with TRBJ2-3; 8 bases line up with TRBD2. V lost 4 bases and J lost 2; bases outside the gene matches: 5. Germline V CDR1 and CDR2: SNHLY, FYNNEI. The CDR3 is 15 residues long.

The CDR3 bases are TGTGCCAGCAGCTTGGACAGGGCGGCCGGGGAGCTGTTTTTT. This codes for CASSLDRAAGELFF. The chain uses TRBV7-9 and TRBJ2-2; 8 nucleotides line up with TRBD1. The V gene's germline CDR1 is SEHNR and CDR2 FQNEAQ (reference sequence). The V gene end was trimmed by 3 bases and the J gene end by 6 bases; junction bases not matched to a gene: 3. The CDR3 is made up of 14 amino acids. The entire variable domain, with the rest obtained from reference TRBV7-9 and TRBJ2-2, is as follows: DTGVSQNPRHKITKRGQNVTFRCDPISEHNRLYWYRQTLGQGPEFLTYFQNEAQLEKSRLLSDRFSAERPKGSFSTLEIQRTEQGDSAMYLCASSLDRAAGELFFGEGSRLTVL.

The rearrangement uses TRBV2 and TRBJ2-5; TRBD2 aligns across 12 bases. CDR3 size: 18 residues. Germline CDR1 is SNHLY and CDR2 is FYNNEI. V trimming: 4 bases; J trimming: 4 bases; junction bases outside the gene matches: 13. CDR3 region: CASSGGGLAGLQRETQYF. CDR3 DNA: TGTGCCAGCAGTGGTGGGGGACTAGCGGGCTTGCAGCGAGAGACCCAGTACTTC.

This sequence joins TRBV7-6 and TRBJ2-3; no definite D call. Germline values: CDR1 SGHVS, CDR2 FNYEAQ. The CDR3 contains 12 residues. V was trimmed by 1 base and J by 4 bases, leaving 3 bases between them. CDR3 in DNA: TGTGCCAGCAGCTTAGACGCAGATACGCAGTATTTT. Protein product: CASSLDADTQYF. Variable domain in full (rest from reference TRBV7-6 and TRBJ2-3): GAGVSQSPRYKVTKRGQDVALRCDPISGHVSLYWYRQALGQGPEFLTYFNYEAQQDKSGLPNDRFSAERPEGSISTLTIQRTEQRDSAMYRCASSLDADTQYFGPGTRLTVL.

The chain recombines TRBV7-2 with TRBJ2-1, with D perhaps TRBD2 (5 bases). Germline assignment: CDR1 SGHTA and CDR2 FQGNSA. V shed 8 bases and J shed 9 bases, with 8 bases lying between them. The CDR3 covers 10 residues. The CDR3 protein is CASGLGEQFF. The CDR3, as DNA: TGTGCCAGCGGACTCGGTGAGCAGTTCTTC.

The chain uses TRBV7-2 and TRBJ2-1; 8 positions agree with TRBD1. This CDR3 spans 15 amino acids. Germline V gene lookup returns CDR1 SGHTA and CDR2 FQGNSA. With V trimmed by 5 bases and J by 8 bases, 11 bases remained unmatched. The CDR3: CASSPWTGIGDEQFF. The CDR3 DNA follows: TGTGCCAGCAGCCCCTGGACAGGGATTGGCGATGAGCAGTTCTTC. The complete variable domain, with remaining parts taken from reference TRBV7-2 and TRBJ2-1, reads GAGVSQSPSNKVTEKGKDVELRCDPISGHTALYWYRQSLGQGLEFLIYFQGNSAPDKSGLPSDRFSAERTGGSVSTLTIQRTQQEDSAVYLCASSPWTGIGDEQFFGPGTRLTVL.

The J gene is TRBJ2-1, the V gene TRBV11-3; no definite D call. Trimming took 7 bases from V and 2 from J, leaving 15 bases between them. This CDR3 region has 15 residues. CDR1 and CDR2 (germline): SGHNT, YENEEA. The CDR3 nucleotides are TGTGCCAGCATCCCCGGCAGCCCAGCCTACAATGAGCAGTTCTTC. Translating gives CASIPGSPAYNEQFF.

The genes are TRBV6-1 and TRBJ2-3; perhaps D is TRBD1 or TRBD2 (5 bases each). Germline V gives CDR1 MNHNS, CDR2 SASEGT. V lost 6 bases to trimming and J lost 0 bases, with 22 bases between them. The CDR3 is 18 amino acids. Here the CDR3 DNA reads TGTGCCAGCAGACCCCGGGACCCCACGCAAGGGAGCACAGATACGCAGTATTTT. Translated, it gives CASRPRDPTQGSTDTQYF.

The CDR3 sequence: CASNRLASGELFF. Written as DNA, the CDR3 is TGTGCCAGCAACCGACTAGCATCAGGGGAGCTGTTTTTT. The chain recombines TRBV6-1 with TRBJ2-2, with 7 nucleotides matching TRBD2. Germline trimming cut 7 bases from V and 8 bases from J; bases unmatched to any gene: 7. The CDR3 runs to 13 residues. Per the germline V gene, CDR1 is MNHNS and CDR2 is SASEGT.

The gene calls are TRBV11-3 and TRBJ2-1, with 7 bases that match TRBD1. The CDR3 extends over 15 amino acids. The trim removed 5 bases at V and 0 bases at J, leaving 4 bases unmatched. CDR1 and CDR2 from the germline V gene are SGHNT and YENEEA. The CDR3: CASSRGQLSYNEQFF. The CDR3 nucleotides read TGTGCCAGCAGCCGGGGACAGCTCTCCTACAATGAGCAGTTCTTC.

The rearrangement uses TRBV20-1 and TRBJ2-3; 9 positions agree with TRBD2. Germline V lookup: CDR1 DFQATT, CDR2 SNEGSKA (reference sequence). V shed 0 bases and J 8 bases; nucleotides not matched to a gene: 9. The CDR3 extends over 15 amino acids. The CDR3 DNA follows: TGCAGTGCTAGAGACGGCGGGGGGGTGTCGGGTACGCAGTATTTT. This sequence encodes CSARDGGGVSGTQYF.

The chain carries TRBV28 and TRBJ2-6, with D maybe TRBD2 (5 bases). The CDR3 runs to 15 residues. The germline V gene encodes CDR1 MDHEN and CDR2 SYDVKM. The germline V and J ends were trimmed by 3 bases and 2 bases, with 8 bases remaining between them. The CDR3 region is CASSFEEAGANVLTF. Here the CDR3 DNA reads TGTGCCAGCAGTTTTGAGGAGGCTGGGGCCAACGTCCTGACTTTC. The whole variable domain, filled in from reference TRBV28 and TRBJ2-6, reads DVKVTQSSRYLVKRTGEKVFLECVQDMDHENMFWYRQDPGLGLRLIYFSYDVKMKEKGDIPEGYSVSREKKERFSLILESASTNQTSMYLCASSFEEAGANVLTFGAGSRLTVL.

The count of this clonotype is one. The chain employs TRBV11-3 and TRBJ2-5; TRBD1 aligns across 10 bases. Per the germline V gene, CDR1 is SGHNT and CDR2 is YENEEA. The CDR3 runs to 17 residues. Trimming took 5 bases from V and 4 from J; bases not matched to a gene: 13. The CDR3 here is CASSLYGQGDGGETQYF. The CDR3 DNA is TGTGCCAGCAGCCTGTATGGACAGGGGGATGGAGGAGAGACCCAGTACTTC.

A note on this clonotype: The missing conserved phenylalanine or tryptophan at the end of this CDR3 makes a read error likely. The V call is TRBV7-8, the J call TRBJ1-2; the D gene is possibly TRBD1 (6 bases). V lost 2 bases to trimming and J lost 5 bases, with 15 bases between them. This CDR3 contains 15 residues. Germline CDR1 SGHVS, CDR2 FQNEAQ. CDR3: CASSLLAGVGYGYTL. The CDR3, as DNA: TGTGCCAGCAGCTTACTGGCAGGGGTTGGATATGGCTACACCCTC.